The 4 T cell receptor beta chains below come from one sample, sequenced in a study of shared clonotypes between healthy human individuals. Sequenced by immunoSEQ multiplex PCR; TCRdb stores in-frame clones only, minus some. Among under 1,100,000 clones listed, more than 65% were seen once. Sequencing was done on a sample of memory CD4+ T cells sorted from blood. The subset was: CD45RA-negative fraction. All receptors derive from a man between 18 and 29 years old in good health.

In nucleotides, the CDR3 is TGTGCCAGTAGCTCCCCGGGGCCTAATCAGCCCCAGCATTTT. Translating gives CASSSPGPNQPQHF. This sequence joins TRBV19 and TRBJ1-5, with a possible D match to TRBD1 (5 bases). The germline CDR1 and CDR2 sequences are LNHDA and SQIVND (reference sequence). The V gene lost 6 bases and the J gene lost 4 bases, with 13 bases spanning the gap. The CDR3 totals 14 residues.

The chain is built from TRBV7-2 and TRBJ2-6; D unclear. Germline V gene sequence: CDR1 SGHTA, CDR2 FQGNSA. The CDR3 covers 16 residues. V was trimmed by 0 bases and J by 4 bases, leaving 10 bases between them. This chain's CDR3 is CASSLALWLGANVLTF. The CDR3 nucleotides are TGTGCCAGCAGCTTAGCGCTGTGGCTCGGGGCCAACGTCCTGACTTTC.

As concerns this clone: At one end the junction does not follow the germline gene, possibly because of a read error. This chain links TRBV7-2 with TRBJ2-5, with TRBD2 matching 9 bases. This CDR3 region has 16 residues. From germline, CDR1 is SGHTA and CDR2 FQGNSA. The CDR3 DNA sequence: TGTGTCAGCAGCTTAGCGCCGAGACTAGCGGAAGAGACCCAGTACTTC. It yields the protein CVSSLAPRLAEETQYF. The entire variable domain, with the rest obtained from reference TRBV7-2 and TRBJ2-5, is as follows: GAGVSQSPSNKVTEKGKDVELRCDPISGHTALYWYRQSLGQGLEFLIYFQGNSAPDKSGLPSDRFSAERTGGSVSTLTIQRTQQEDSAVYLCVSSLAPRLAEETQYFGPGTRLLVL.

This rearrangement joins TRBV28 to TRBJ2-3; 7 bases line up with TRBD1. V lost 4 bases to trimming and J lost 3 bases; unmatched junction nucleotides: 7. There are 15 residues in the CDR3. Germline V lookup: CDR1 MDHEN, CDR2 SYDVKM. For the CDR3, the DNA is TGTGCCAGCAGTTCGACCGGGACAGTGACAGATACGCAGTATTTT. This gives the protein CASSSTGTVTDTQYF. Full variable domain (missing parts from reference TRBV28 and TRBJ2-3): DVKVTQSSRYLVKRTGEKVFLECVQDMDHENMFWYRQDPGLGLRLIYFSYDVKMKEKGDIPEGYSVSREKKERFSLILESASTNQTSMYLCASSSTGTVTDTQYFGPGTRLTVL.